A single T cell receptor (beta chain) is shown here with its context. This table comes from immunoSEQ multiplex PCR, and its TCRdb copy is limited to in-frame clones, with some not included. The table records tens of thousands of clones, 87% of them present only once. This entry is derived from a study of blood T cell repertoires in COVID-19. In the study overall: The United States, Italy and Spain supplied acute and convalescent COVID-19 samples.

The sample taken for sequencing was peripheral blood. The receptor was derived from a man in his 60s with acute or convalescent COVID-19.

CDR3 bases: TGCGCCAGCAGCCGGGAGGGGTTGAACACTGAAGCTTTCTTT. Residues: CASSREGLNTEAFF. J is TRBJ1-1 and V is TRBV5-1; a weak D match, TRBD1 (5 bases). The V end was cut by 4 bases, the J end by 0 bases, with 10 bases between. Germline V gene sequence: CDR1 SGHRS, CDR2 YFSETQ. The CDR3 loop spans 14 amino acids. Based on the CDR3 plus reference TRBV5-1 and TRBJ1-1, the full variable domain is KAGVTQTPRYLIKTRGQQVTLSCSPISGHRSVSWYQQTPGQGLQFLFEYFSETQRNKGNFPGRFSGRQFSNSRSEMNVSTLELGDSALYLCASSREGLNTEAFFGQGTRLTVV.